The clone carrying this TCR beta chain occurred many times. Antigen unknown. Each CDR3 protein gets one entry after TCRdb re-called the RT-PCR reads with MiXCR. This sample has about 520,000 distinct CDR3 sequences; roughly 7.9% occur once, and the top ten carry 10% to 15%. Unmatched junction bases numbered 3, after V lost 1 base and J lost 2 bases. The CDR3 is 15 amino acids. The germline CDR1 and CDR2 sequences are SGHNT and YYREEE (reference sequence). The sample originates from a study of response to subunit inactivated influenza vaccine. Whole-study results and caveats: Only a handful of new T cells, the authors suggested, are recruited with each seasonal influenza vaccination.

The chain carries TRBV5-4 and TRBJ2-3; 8 nucleotides match TRBD1. Sequenced material: PBMCs from blood, taken about 24 months after vaccination. The sequence was obtained from a man between 50 and 69 years old who received an inactivated influenza vaccine. CDR3 nucleotides: TGTGCCAGCAGCTTGACAGGGGGAACCACAGATACGCAGTATTTT. Its translation: CASSLTGGTTDTQYF.